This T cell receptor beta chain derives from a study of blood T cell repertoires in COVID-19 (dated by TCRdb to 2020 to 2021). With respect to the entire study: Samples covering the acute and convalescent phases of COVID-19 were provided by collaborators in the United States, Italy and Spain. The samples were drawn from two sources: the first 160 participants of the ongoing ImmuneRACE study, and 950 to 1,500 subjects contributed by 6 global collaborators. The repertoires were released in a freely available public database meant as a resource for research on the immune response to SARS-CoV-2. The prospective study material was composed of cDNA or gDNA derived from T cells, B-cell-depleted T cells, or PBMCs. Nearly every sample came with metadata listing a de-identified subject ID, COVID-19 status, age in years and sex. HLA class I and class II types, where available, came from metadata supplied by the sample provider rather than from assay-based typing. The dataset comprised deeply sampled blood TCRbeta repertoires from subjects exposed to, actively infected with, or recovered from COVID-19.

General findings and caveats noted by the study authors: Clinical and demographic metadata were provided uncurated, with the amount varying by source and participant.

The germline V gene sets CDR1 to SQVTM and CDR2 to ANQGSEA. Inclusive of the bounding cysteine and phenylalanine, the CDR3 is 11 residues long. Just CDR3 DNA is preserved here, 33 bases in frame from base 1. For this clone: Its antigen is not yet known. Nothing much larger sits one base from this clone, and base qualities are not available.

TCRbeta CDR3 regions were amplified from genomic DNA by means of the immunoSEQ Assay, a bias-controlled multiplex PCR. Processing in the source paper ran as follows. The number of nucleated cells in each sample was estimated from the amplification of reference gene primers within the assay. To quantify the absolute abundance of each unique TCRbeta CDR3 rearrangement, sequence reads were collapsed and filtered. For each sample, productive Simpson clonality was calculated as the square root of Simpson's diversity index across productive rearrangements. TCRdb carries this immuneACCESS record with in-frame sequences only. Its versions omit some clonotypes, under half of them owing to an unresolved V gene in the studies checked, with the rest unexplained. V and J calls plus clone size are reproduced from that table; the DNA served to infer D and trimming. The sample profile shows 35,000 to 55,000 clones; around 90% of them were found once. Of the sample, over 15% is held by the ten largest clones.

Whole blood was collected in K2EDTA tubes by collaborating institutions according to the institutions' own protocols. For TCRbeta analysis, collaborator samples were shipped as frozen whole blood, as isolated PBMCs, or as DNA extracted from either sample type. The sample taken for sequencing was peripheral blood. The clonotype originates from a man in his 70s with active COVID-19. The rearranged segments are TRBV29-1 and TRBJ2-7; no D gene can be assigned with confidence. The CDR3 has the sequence CGCGNSYEQYF. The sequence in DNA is TGCGGTTGTGGTAATAGCTACGAGCAGTACTTC.